This record covers a single T cell receptor beta chain. Its antigen remains unidentified. Profiled with immunoSEQ multiplex PCR; TCRdb holds only in-frame clones, not every one. The sample contains about 15,000 clones, around four fifths of which appear only once. The data belong to a study of T cells after posttransplantation cyclophosphamide. Study-wide points: Donor-recipient repertoire similarity was low at 1-2 months, rising over year one. Skin or GI-infiltrating T cells shared few TRB sequences with blood. Recipient CMV seropositivity and CMV reactivation strongly tracked TRB clonality.

Germline assignment: CDR1 SGHRS and CDR2 YFSETQ. The V gene lost 4 bases and the J gene lost 2 bases, with 16 bases spanning the gap. CDR3 length: 15 residues. The receptor comes from a man aged 45 to 65 in good health, CMV-negative, and a related stem cell transplant donor. Sequencing was carried out using memory CD4+ T cells sorted from PBMCs. The chain recombines TRBV5-1 with TRBJ2-7; tentatively, D is TRBD2 (5 bases). The CDR3: CASSPIEEGTYEQYF. The DNA for the CDR3 is TGCGCCAGCAGCCCCATTGAAGAGGGTACCTACGAGCAGTACTTC. The complete variable domain, with remaining parts taken from reference TRBV5-1 and TRBJ2-7, reads KAGVTQTPRYLIKTRGQQVTLSCSPISGHRSVSWYQQTPGQGLQFLFEYFSETQRNKGNFPGRFSGRQFSNSRSEMNVSTLELGDSALYLCASSPIEEGTYEQYFGPGTRLTVT.